A selection of T cell receptor beta chains follows, all from one sample in a study of blood T cell repertoires in COVID-19. Sequenced by immunoSEQ multiplex PCR; TCRdb stores in-frame clones only, minus some. The sample records around 240,000 clones, around 83% being singletons. The sample consisted of peripheral blood. These receptors were obtained from a woman aged 45-60 years with acute or convalescent COVID-19. Both conserved end residues are part of each CDR3. The D gene is left open where the match is weak. A clone size is listed for some rows: how often the clone was seen (once, few, many), or a class if it is expanded.

. | . | TRBJ1-1 | TRBV4-1 | CASSQGDWNTEAFF | TGCGCCAGCAGCCAAGGGGACTGGAACACTGAAGCTTTCTTT
TRBD1 | . | TRBJ2-1 | TRBV28 | CASSPLLRGRTGSYNEQFF | TGTGCCAGCAGTCCCCTACTCCGAGGAAGGACAGGGTCCTACAATGAGCAGTTCTTC
. | . | TRBJ1-5 | TRBV28 | CASSRSGNQPQHF | TGTGCCAGCAGTCGGTCAGGGAATCAGCCCCAGCATTTT
. | few | TRBJ1-2 | TRBV4-1 | CASSPRGALYGYTF | TGCGCCAGCAGCCCGCGGGGGGCCCTCTATGGCTACACCTTC
. | . | TRBJ1-2 | TRBV6-2/TRBV6-3 | CASSYSVGYTQAITNYGYTF | TGTGCCAGCAGTTACTCTGTCGGGTACACACAGGCGATTACTAACTATGGCTACACCTTC
TRBD1 | few | TRBJ1-1 | TRBV9 | CASSVQGAAEAFF | TGTGCCAGCAGCGTACAGGGGGCGGCTGAAGCTTTCTTT
. | . | TRBJ1-5 | TRBV7-2 | CASSPIQGGNQPQHF | TGTGCCAGCAGCCCGATACAGGGAGGCAATCAGCCCCAGCATTTT
. | . | TRBJ1-3 | TRBV9 | CASSVVAAGNTIYF | TGTGCCAGCAGCGTAGTGGCAGCTGGAAACACCATATATTTT
. | . | TRBJ2-7 | TRBV30 | CAWSVMGDYEQYF | TGTGCCTGGAGTGTTATGGGAGACTACGAGCAGTACTTC
. | . | TRBJ1-2 | TRBV3-1/TRBV3-2 | CASSQDIGRENGYTF | TGTGCCAGCAGCCAAGATATTGGCAGGGAAAATGGCTACACCTTC
TRBD2 | . | TRBJ2-1 | TRBV24-1 | CATSDPRGLAGGGYNEQFF | TGTGCCACCAGTGATCCCCGAGGACTAGCGGGAGGAGGCTACAATGAGCAGTTCTTC
. | . | TRBJ1-6 | TRBV30 | CAWSGLRDSPLHF | TGTGCCTGGAGTGGGTTGAGGGATTCACCCCTCCACTTT
TRBD2 | . | TRBJ2-7 | TRBV3-1/TRBV3-2 | CASSQLTSGGAEHYEQYF | TGTGCCAGCAGCCAGCTTACTAGCGGGGGGGCCGAACATTACGAGCAGTACTTC
TRBD1 | once | TRBJ2-7 | TRBV28 | CASSGTGFHEQYF | TGTGCCAGCAGCGGGACAGGGTTCCACGAGCAGTACTTC
. | . | TRBJ1-1 | TRBV10-1 | CASRPEARATTEAFF | TGCGCCAGCAGGCCCGAAGCCAGGGCGACCACTGAAGCTTTCTTT
. | once | TRBJ1-1 | TRBV5-1 | CASSSVSEGTEAFF | TGCGCCAGCAGTTCAGTGTCCGAGGGCACTGAAGCTTTCTTT
TRBD1 | . | TRBJ1-4 | TRBV9 | CASSVGDRGDEKLFF | TGTGCCAGCAGCGTAGGGGACAGGGGGGACGAAAAACTGTTTTTT
. | . | TRBJ1-2 | TRBV4-1 | CASSQGSGVDYGYTF | TGCGCCAGCAGCCAAGGCTCAGGGGTTGACTATGGCTACACCTTC
. | . | TRBJ1-4 | TRBV10-2 | CASSELGVEKLFF | TGCGCCAGCAGTGAGTTAGGGGTTGAAAAACTGTTTTTT
. | once | TRBJ2-1 | TRBV11-2 | CASSSLSGSEYNEQFF | TGTGCCAGCAGCTCCCTTAGTGGTAGCGAATACAATGAGCAGTTCTTC
TRBD2 | . | TRBJ2-7 | TRBV28 | CASSFPRGTSGSEQYF | TGTGCCAGCAGTTTCCCACGGGGAACTAGCGGCTCCGAACAGTACTTC
TRBD2 | . | TRBJ2-1 | TRBV3-1/TRBV3-2 | CASSQVRLAGYNEQFF | TGTGCCAGCAGCCAAGTACGGCTAGCGGGATACAATGAGCAGTTCTTC
. | . | TRBJ1-5 | TRBV21-1 | CASREDRQPQHF | TGTGCCAGCAGGGAGGATCGTCAGCCCCAGCATTTT
. | . | TRBJ2-5 | TRBV11-3 | CASSPNRGAQQETQYF | TGTGCCAGCAGCCCCAATCGGGGGGCACAGCAAGAGACCCAGTACTTC
. | . | TRBJ1-5 | TRBV14 | CASSLPGGQPINQPQHF | TGTGCCAGCAGCCTCCCAGGTGGGCAGCCCATCAATCAGCCCCAGCATTTT
TRBD1 | . | TRBJ1-6 | TRBV28 | CASRSQGVVSSYNSPLHF | TGTGCCAGCAGGTCCCAGGGGGTGGTTAGCTCCTATAATTCACCCCTCCACTTT
. | . | TRBJ2-3 | TRBV10-3 | CAIGSGNTDTQYF | TGTGCCATCGGTAGCGGAAACACAGATACGCAGTATTTT
TRBD1 | . | TRBJ2-7 | TRBV29-1 | CSVLSDRGPVGEQYF | TGCAGCGTTCTATCGGACAGGGGCCCCGTAGGCGAGCAGTACTTC
. | . | TRBJ2-5 | TRBV7-9 | CASSEGQLSETQYF | TGTGCCAGCAGCGAAGGACAGTTGAGTGAGACCCAGTACTTC